This TCR beta chain appears in the sequencing data of a study of T cells after yellow fever vaccination. The study's findings and limits: Booster sampling recovered most clones from primary vaccination (about 97% CD4, roughly 88% CD8).

TCRdb re-called the 5' RACE reads through MiXCR, storing one row per CDR3 protein. In the table there are approximately 170,000 distinct CDR3 sequences, approximately 11% of which are singletons. From germline, CDR1 is ENHRY and CDR2 SYGVKD. V lost 2 bases and J lost 2, with 4 bases in between. The CDR3 contains 13 residues. This clonotype came up a few times. Its antigen is as yet unknown. The V and J genes are TRBV10-3 and TRBJ1-5; D gene ambiguous. The sample in question was CD8+ T cells sorted from PBMCs, obtained 15 days after the yellow fever booster vaccination. This clonotype was sampled from a man aged 18 to 30 who received the YFV17D yellow fever vaccine. The CDR3 region is CAISESGNQPQHF. For the CDR3, the DNA is TGTGCCATCAGTGAGAGTGGCAATCAGCCCCAGCATTTT.